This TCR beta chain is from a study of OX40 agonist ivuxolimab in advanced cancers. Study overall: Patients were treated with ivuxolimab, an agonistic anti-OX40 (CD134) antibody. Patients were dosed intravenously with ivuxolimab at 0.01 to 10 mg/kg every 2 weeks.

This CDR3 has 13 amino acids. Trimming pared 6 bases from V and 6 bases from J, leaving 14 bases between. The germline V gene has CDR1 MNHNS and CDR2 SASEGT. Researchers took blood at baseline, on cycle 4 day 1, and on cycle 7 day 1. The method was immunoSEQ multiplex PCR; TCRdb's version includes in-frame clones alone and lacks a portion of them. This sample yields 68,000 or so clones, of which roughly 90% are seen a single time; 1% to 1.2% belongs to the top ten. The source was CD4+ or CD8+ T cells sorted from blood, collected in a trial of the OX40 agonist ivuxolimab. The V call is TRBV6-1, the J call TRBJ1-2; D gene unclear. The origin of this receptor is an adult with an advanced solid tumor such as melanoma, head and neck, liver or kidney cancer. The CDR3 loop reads CASSPKGINGYTF. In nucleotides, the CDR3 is TGTGCCAGCAGCCCGAAAGGGATTAATGGCTACACCTTC.